This TCR beta chain was recorded in a study of T cell responses to AZD1222 COVID-19 vaccine. The CDR3 contains 14 residues. With 5 bases removed from V and 5 bases from J, the gap between germline ends came to 13 bases. Germline CDR1 is MNHEY and CDR2 is SVGEGT. Points from the study as a whole: Samples come after the peak T cell response, not at day 14. There were mostly white British donors and more females than males, and clonal diversity was possibly underestimated. Targeting of unmutated variant regions was reportedly seen in nearly half of spike-specific TCRs.

Sequencing used immunoSEQ multiplex PCR; TCRdb keeps in-frame clones, though not all of them. The sample consists of some 130,000 clones, more than 85% of them appearing once. This clone was recorded only once. Antigen specificity is unknown. The receptor was derived from an adult in good health. The sequences come from peripheral blood, collected on day 0 of AZD1222 vaccination. The chain uses TRBV6-2 or TRBV6-3 and TRBJ1-5; a possible D gene is TRBD1 (5 bases). CDR3 protein: CASSRGAEYQPQHF. CDR3 in DNA: TGTGCCAGCAGTCGAGGGGCAGAATATCAGCCCCAGCATTTT.